This T cell receptor beta chain was observed in a study of regulatory T cells in long-lasting Graves disease. J lost 1 base, V lost 2 bases, and 3 bases had no gene match. The CDR3 spans 16 residues. CDR1 is MNHEY and CDR2 is SMNVEV in the germline V gene (reference sequence). This clonotype was picked up a small number of times. Relying on iRepertoire HTBI primers and Arm-PCR of CDR3 regions, the team built TCR beta libraries. TCRdb re-analysed the multiplex PCR reads in MiXCR, keeping a single row per CDR3 protein. Of 450,000 to 700,000 distinct CDR3 sequences listed, approximately 12% were seen once; the top ten hold under 10%. Specified time point: newly diagnosed GD, antithyroid drugs for less than 3 months. PBMCs provided the RNA from which the TCR library was made. This sample also appeared in a second study, on T cells in Graves' hyperthyroidism and ophthalmopathy. That work states: Absent ophthalmopathy progression within 18 months defined stable Graves' hyperthyroidism. TCR CDR3 underwent first-round RT-PCR with the HTBI primer set.

This specimen was peripheral blood mononuclear cells (PBMCs), taken at new diagnosis, from a patient treated with antithyroid drugs. The source is a man aged 30 to 45 with Graves disease. This rearrangement joins TRBV27 to TRBJ1-5; 9 positions agree with TRBD1. CDR3: CASSLLGQGSNQPQHF. The CDR3 DNA sequence: TGTGCCAGCAGTTTACTCGGACAGGGGAGCAATCAGCCCCAGCATTTT.